These T cell receptor beta chains were read from a single sample in a study of blood T cell repertoires in COVID-19. The protocol was immunoSEQ multiplex PCR, while the TCRdb copy is restricted to in-frame clones and leaves out a portion. The profile covers approximately 220,000 clones, with roughly nine tenths appearing a single time and around 0.72% taken by the ten largest. The sample comprised peripheral blood. The receptor set was obtained from a man aged 40-49 years with acute or convalescent COVID-19. Each CDR3 is given with its conserved first and last residue. The order of the fields is J gene, D gene, V gene, clone size, CDR3 DNA, CDR3 protein. D genes are given only for firm matches. Size tells how often a clone was seen (once, few, many) or the class of an expanded clone, and some rows leave it out.

TRBJ1-1,.,TRBV4-3,.,TGCGCCAGCAGCCAAGTGGGGACTATTCCGAACACTGAAGCTTTCTTT,CASSQVGTIPNTEAFF
TRBJ1-5,TRBD1,TRBV6-5,.,TGTGCCAGCAGTAACGGACAGGGGCGACAGCCCCAGCATTTT,CASSNGQGRQPQHF
TRBJ2-4,.,TRBV27,.,TGTGCCAGCAGTTTTGGAGATCTTCTAGCCAAAAACATTCAGTACTTC,CASSFGDLLAKNIQYF
TRBJ2-1,.,TRBV19,.,TGTGCCAGTAGTATTATTGCCAGACTAGACAATGAGCAGTTCTTC,CASSIIARLDNEQFF
TRBJ1-1,.,TRBV6-4,once,TGTGCCAGCAGTGTCCGGGAGGGGACTGAAGCTTTCTTT,CASSVREGTEAFF
TRBJ2-6,.,TRBV7-9,.,TGTGCCAGCAGCCAAGTCGGCAGGTTAACCACTGGGGCCAACGTCCTGACTTTC,CASSQVGRLTTGANVLTF
TRBJ1-1,.,TRBV19,.,TGTGCCAGTTCGTCTCTGGCTTTTGATGAAGCTTTCTTT,CASSSLAFDEAFF
TRBJ1-3,TRBD1,TRBV9,once,TGTGCCAGCAGCCCGAACGTTGGGGACAGACTGTCTGGAAACACCATATATTTT,CASSPNVGDRLSGNTIYF
TRBJ1-1,TRBD1,TRBV10-3,.,TGTGCCATCAGCCGGGACAGTTCTGAAGCTTTCTTT,CAISRDSSEAFF
TRBJ2-4,TRBD1,TRBV19,.,TGTGCCAGTAACCCGACAGGGAGAGTAAACATTCAGTACTTC,CASNPTGRVNIQYF
TRBJ2-3,TRBD1,TRBV24-1,.,TGTGCCACCAGTGAGGAACAGGGGGTGGGTAGAGATACGCAGTATTTT,CATSEEQGVGRDTQYF
TRBJ2-7,.,TRBV27,once,TGTGCCAGCAGTCACCCCGTCTGGCCCTACGAGCAGTACTTC,CASSHPVWPYEQYF
TRBJ2-3,TRBD1,TRBV5-1,.,TGCGCCAGCAGCGGACAGGGGGCGGCAGATACGCAGTATTTT,CASSGQGAADTQYF
TRBJ1-1,.,TRBV19,.,TGTGCCAGTAGTATAGCCCCGGGCACTGAAGCTTTCTTT,CASSIAPGTEAFF
TRBJ2-2,.,TRBV5-1,.,TGCGCCAGCAGCCCTGGAGGAAGCGGCTACACCGGGGAGCTGTTTTTT,CASSPGGSGYTGELFF
TRBJ1-1,.,TRBV7-2,.,TGTGCCAGCAGCTTTGGGGGCCTAAGCGCTGAAGCTTTCTTT,CASSFGGLSAEAFF
TRBJ2-2,.,TRBV5-1,.,TGCGCCAGCAGCTTGGAGGGGAACGGGGAGCTGTTTTTT,CASSLEGNGELFF
TRBJ2-1,.,TRBV7-3,.,TGTGCCAGCAGCTTAACGGGCAACGTGGGGGCAGGCATCAATGAGCAGTTCTTC,CASSLTGNVGAGINEQFF
TRBJ2-2,TRBD2,TRBV7-7,.,TGTGCTAGCAGCTTAGGGGTTAGCGGGAGCCCCGGGGAGCTGTTTTTT,CASSLGVSGSPGELFF
TRBJ2-3,.,TRBV4-2,.,TGTGCCAGCAGCCAAGCCTTCCTGGGGGGTGGGGATCGCACAGATACGCAGTATTTT,CASSQAFLGGGDRTDTQYF
TRBJ1-2,.,TRBV7-9,.,TGTGCCAGCTTCGGGGGTCAGAGCTATGGCTACACCTTC,CASFGGQSYGYTF
TRBJ2-2,.,TRBV11-3,.,TGTGCCAGCAGCTTACCGGGAACCGGGGAGCTGTTTTTT,CASSLPGTGELFF
TRBJ2-3,TRBD2,TRBV5-1,.,TGCGCCAGCAGCTTGAGCGGGGGGAGCACAGATACGCAGTATTTT,CASSLSGGSTDTQYF
TRBJ1-6,.,TRBV5-6,few,TGTGCCAGCAGCTTGGACGGGGGCTATAATTCACCCCTCCACTTT,CASSLDGGYNSPLHF
TRBJ1-1,TRBD1,TRBV29-1,.,TGCAGCGTTGAAAAACAGGGGCGCACTGAAGCTTTCTTT,CSVEKQGRTEAFF
TRBJ2-7,TRBD1,TRBV5-6,.,TGTGCCAGCAGCTGGGACAGCCCCTCCTACGAGCAGTACTTC,CASSWDSPSYEQYF
TRBJ1-5,TRBD1,TRBV6-5,.,TGTGCCAGCAGAATGACAGGGACCAGTCAGCCCCAGCATTTT,CASRMTGTSQPQHF
TRBJ2-7,.,TRBV7-9,.,TGTGCCAGCAGCTTCTCCCGGGGGGCCTCCTACGAGCAGTACTTC,CASSFSRGASYEQYF
TRBJ2-7,.,TRBV30,.,TGTGCCTGGAATGTACCGTACCGGGACACTTCCTACGAGCAGTACTTC,CAWNVPYRDTSYEQYF
TRBJ1-5,TRBD1,TRBV29-1,.,TGCAGCGCTGGACAGGGAAATCAGCCCCAGCATTTT,CSAGQGNQPQHF
TRBJ2-1,TRBD2,TRBV7-2,.,TGTGCCAGCAGGCCGAGACGGGGGGGCGATGAGCAGTTCTTC,CASRPRRGGDEQFF
TRBJ1-1,.,TRBV11-2,.,TGTGCCAGCAGCGTAACAGGGAAGAAGACTGAAGCTTTCTTT,CASSVTGKKTEAFF
TRBJ2-7,.,TRBV12-3/TRBV12-4,.,TGTGCCAGCAGGGGAACAGGGACCTACGAGCAGTACTTC,CASRGTGTYEQYF
TRBJ1-2,TRBD1,TRBV5-1,.,TGCGCCAGCAGCTTCCCAGGACAGGGAGCTAACTATGGCTACACCTTC,CASSFPGQGANYGYTF
TRBJ1-2,.,TRBV4-3,.,TGCGCCAGCAGCCCCCTAGACGGGTATGGCTACACCTTC,CASSPLDGYGYTF
TRBJ2-6,.,TRBV14,few,TGTGCCAGCAGCCAAGGGAGCTACTCTGGGGCCAACGTCCTGACTTTC,CASSQGSYSGANVLTF
TRBJ1-5,.,TRBV6-1,few,TGTGCCAGCAGTGAAGGATCAGGGGGCAATCAGCCCCAGCATTTT,CASSEGSGGNQPQHF
TRBJ1-4,.,TRBV27,once,TGTGCCAGCAGGCCGCAGGGGTCTGAAAAACTGTTTTTT,CASRPQGSEKLFF
TRBJ1-6,TRBD1,TRBV28,few,TGTGCCAGCAGTGACGGGACAGGGAAAATGAATTCACCCCTCCACTTT,CASSDGTGKMNSPLHF
TRBJ2-7,TRBD2,TRBV5-1,.,TGCGCCAGCAGCTTTGGGGACTACTCCTACGAGCAGTACTTC,CASSFGDYSYEQYF
TRBJ1-5,.,TRBV30,.,TGTGCCTGGAGTGTACAGGGCCGTGGCAATCAGCCCCAGCATTTT,CAWSVQGRGNQPQHF
TRBJ2-5,TRBD2,TRBV9,.,TGTGCCAGCAGCGTGGATCCCGGGACTAGGGGCCAAGAGACCCAGTACTTC,CASSVDPGTRGQETQYF
TRBJ2-3,.,TRBV5-4,.,TGTGCCAGCAGCTCGGAAGGGGGCACAGATACGCAGTATTTT,CASSSEGGTDTQYF
TRBJ2-2,.,TRBV9,.,TGTGCCAGCAGCGTCGACCGAGGTGGACAGACCGGGGAGCTGTTTTTT,CASSVDRGGQTGELFF
TRBJ1-4,TRBD1,TRBV27,.,TGTGCCAGCAGTTCAGGGGGAATAGTTTCTAATGAAAAACTGTTTTTT,CASSSGGIVSNEKLFF
TRBJ2-1,TRBD1,TRBV27,.,TGTGCCAGCAGTTTATTTCATTACGACAGGGCAAATGAGCAGTTCTTC,CASSLFHYDRANEQFF
TRBJ2-7,.,TRBV30,.,TGTGCCTGGAGTGTGAGGCAAGGGGCCTACGAGCAGTACTTC,CAWSVRQGAYEQYF
TRBJ1-2,TRBD1,TRBV19,few,TGTGCCAGTAGCGTACAGGGGAGCTATGGCTACACCTTC,CASSVQGSYGYTF
TRBJ2-7,TRBD1,TRBV5-5,.,TGTGCCAGCAGCTTTGTATGGGACAGACGGCGGAACTACGAGCAGTACTTC,CASSFVWDRRRNYEQYF
TRBJ2-5,.,TRBV7-2,.,TGTGCCAGCAGGGAGGGACGGTCGGTTGGGACCCAGTACTTC,CASREGRSVGTQYF